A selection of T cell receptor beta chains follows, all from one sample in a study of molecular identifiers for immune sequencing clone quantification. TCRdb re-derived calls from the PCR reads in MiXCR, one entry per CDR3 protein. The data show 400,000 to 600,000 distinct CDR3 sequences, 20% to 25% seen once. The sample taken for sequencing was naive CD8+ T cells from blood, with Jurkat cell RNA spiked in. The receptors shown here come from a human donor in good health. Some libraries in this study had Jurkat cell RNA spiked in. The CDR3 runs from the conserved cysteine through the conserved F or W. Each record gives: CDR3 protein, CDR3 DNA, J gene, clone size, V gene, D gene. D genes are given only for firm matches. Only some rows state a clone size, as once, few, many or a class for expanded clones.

cdr3_aa: CASSFVLAGAYNEQFF
cdr3_nt: TGTGCCAGCAGCTTCGTCCTAGCGGGGGCCTACAATGAGCAGTTCTTC
j_call: TRBJ2-1
clone_size: many
v_call: TRBV7-8
d_call: TRBD2

cdr3_aa: CATSETFADTQYF
cdr3_nt: TGTGCCACCAGTGAGACTTTTGCAGATACGCAGTATTTT
j_call: TRBJ2-3
clone_size: -
v_call: TRBV24-1
d_call: -

cdr3_aa: CASSETRTDTQYF
cdr3_nt: TGTGCCAGCAGTGAGACGCGCACAGATACGCAGTATTTT
j_call: TRBJ2-3
clone_size: many
v_call: TRBV12-3/TRBV12-4
d_call: -

cdr3_aa: CASSQRRSTDTQYF
cdr3_nt: TGTGCCAGCAGTCAGCGTAGAAGCACAGATACGCAGTATTTT
j_call: TRBJ2-3
clone_size: -
v_call: TRBV28
d_call: -

cdr3_aa: CASIPYEACYEQYF
cdr3_nt: TGCGCCAGCATCCCCTACGAGGCGTGTTACGAGCAGTACTTC
j_call: TRBJ2-7
clone_size: few
v_call: TRBV23-1
d_call: -

cdr3_aa: CASDSGPNTGELFF
cdr3_nt: TGTGCCAGTGATAGCGGGCCGAACACCGGGGAGCTGTTTTTT
j_call: TRBJ2-2
clone_size: few
v_call: TRBV19
d_call: TRBD2

cdr3_aa: CAISELDRGLGNTIYF
cdr3_nt: TGTGCCATCAGTGAGCTGGACAGGGGGCTTGGAAACACCATATATTTT
j_call: TRBJ1-3
clone_size: -
v_call: TRBV10-3
d_call: TRBD1

cdr3_aa: CASSLFAEGLIAVNEQFF
cdr3_nt: TGTGCCAGCAGCTTATTCGCAGAGGGGCTCATTGCCGTCAATGAGCAGTTCTTC
j_call: TRBJ2-1
clone_size: many
v_call: TRBV11-2
d_call: -

cdr3_aa: CASSWDGSNQPQHF
cdr3_nt: TGTGCCAGCAGTTGGGACGGTAGCAATCAGCCCCAGCATTTT
j_call: TRBJ1-5
clone_size: many
v_call: TRBV12-3/TRBV12-4
d_call: -

cdr3_aa: CASRPGQGPDEQFF
cdr3_nt: TGTGCCAGCCGCCCGGGACAGGGGCCGGATGAGCAGTTCTTC
j_call: TRBJ2-1
clone_size: -
v_call: TRBV6-5
d_call: TRBD1

cdr3_aa: CASSLAPLGLETQYF
cdr3_nt: TGTGCCAGCAGCTTAGCGCCCCTGGGTTTAGAGACCCAGTACTTC
j_call: TRBJ2-5
clone_size: many
v_call: TRBV7-8
d_call: -

cdr3_aa: CASSPSTSASTDTQYF
cdr3_nt: TGCGCCAGCAGCCCATCGACTAGCGCTAGCACAGATACGCAGTATTTT
j_call: TRBJ2-3
clone_size: many
v_call: TRBV4-3
d_call: TRBD2

cdr3_aa: CASGLVLGQTGLSSEAFF
cdr3_nt: TGTGCTAGTGGTTTGGTACTGGGGCAGACAGGGTTGAGCTCTGAAGCTTTCTTT
j_call: TRBJ1-1
clone_size: many
v_call: TRBV12-5
d_call: TRBD1

cdr3_aa: CASSAAGTHQPQHF
cdr3_nt: TGTGCCAGCAGTGCCGCCGGGACACACCAGCCCCAGCATTTT
j_call: TRBJ1-5
clone_size: -
v_call: TRBV28
d_call: -

cdr3_aa: CASSLLGGPDNEQFF
cdr3_nt: TGTGCCAGCAGCCTTCTAGGGGGTCCTGACAATGAGCAGTTCTTC
j_call: TRBJ2-1
clone_size: -
v_call: TRBV11-2
d_call: -

cdr3_aa: CASSLPRGRLETQYF
cdr3_nt: TGTGCCAGCAGCTTACCGCGGGGCAGATTGGAGACCCAGTACTTC
j_call: TRBJ2-5
clone_size: few
v_call: TRBV7-9
d_call: -

cdr3_aa: CASSLVALDYKNEQFF
cdr3_nt: TGTGCCAGCAGCTTGGTCGCCCTTGACTATAAGAATGAGCAGTTCTTC
j_call: TRBJ2-1
clone_size: many
v_call: TRBV5-4
d_call: -

cdr3_aa: CASSIIWTGEGDTQYF
cdr3_nt: TGTGCCAGTAGTATAATATGGACTGGGGAAGGAGATACGCAGTATTTT
j_call: TRBJ2-3
clone_size: many
v_call: TRBV19
d_call: -

cdr3_aa: CASSSPLASRNTEAFF
cdr3_nt: TGTGCCAGCAGTAGCCCCCTGGCCTCGAGGAACACTGAAGCTTTCTTT
j_call: TRBJ1-1
clone_size: many
v_call: TRBV6-6
d_call: -

cdr3_aa: CSATGISYEQYF
cdr3_nt: TGCAGTGCCACAGGGATCTCCTACGAGCAGTACTTC
j_call: TRBJ2-7
clone_size: many
v_call: TRBV20-1
d_call: -

cdr3_aa: CSVLKEGTNPLGGYTF
cdr3_nt: TGCAGCGTTCTAAAGGAAGGGACCAATCCTTTGGGAGGCTACACCTTC
j_call: TRBJ1-2
clone_size: few
v_call: TRBV29-1
d_call: -

cdr3_aa: CASRALQDRQYF
cdr3_nt: TGTGCCAGCAGGGCCCTCCAGGACAGACAGTACTTC
j_call: TRBJ2-7
clone_size: many
v_call: TRBV6-5
d_call: -

cdr3_aa: CAISERGETYF
cdr3_nt: TGTGCCATCAGTGAGCGAGGGGAAACGTACTTC
j_call: TRBJ2-7
clone_size: many
v_call: TRBV10-3
d_call: -

cdr3_aa: CATSDLFQDRYF
cdr3_nt: TGTGCCACCAGTGATTTGTTCCAGGATCGGTATTTT
j_call: TRBJ2-3
clone_size: -
v_call: TRBV24-1
d_call: -

cdr3_aa: CASSLDRTAVGYTF
cdr3_nt: TGTGCCAGCAGCTTGGATAGGACAGCTGTTGGCTACACCTTC
j_call: TRBJ1-2
clone_size: -
v_call: TRBV5-4
d_call: -

cdr3_aa: CSARPLTSGSTDTQYF
cdr3_nt: TGCAGTGCTAGACCACTTACTAGCGGGAGCACAGATACGCAGTATTTT
j_call: TRBJ2-3
clone_size: many
v_call: TRBV20-1
d_call: TRBD2

cdr3_aa: CAISETGPPGGELFF
cdr3_nt: TGTGCCATCAGTGAAACCGGGCCCCCCGGCGGGGAGCTGTTTTTT
j_call: TRBJ2-2
clone_size: -
v_call: TRBV10-3
d_call: -

cdr3_aa: CASSTPPDRLDQPQHF
cdr3_nt: TGTGCCAGCAGTACGCCGCCCGACAGGTTAGATCAGCCCCAGCATTTT
j_call: TRBJ1-5
clone_size: few
v_call: TRBV28
d_call: -

cdr3_aa: CASSYNREQYF
cdr3_nt: TGTGCCAGCAGTTACAATCGCGAGCAGTACTTC
j_call: TRBJ2-7
clone_size: few
v_call: TRBV6-6
d_call: -

cdr3_aa: CASTSPTGELFF
cdr3_nt: TGTGCCAGCACCTCCCCCACCGGGGAGCTGTTTTTT
j_call: TRBJ2-2
clone_size: few
v_call: TRBV7-7
d_call: -

cdr3_aa: CASTSGGYANTEAFF
cdr3_nt: TGTGCCAGCACCTCAGGGGGGTATGCGAACACTGAAGCTTTCTTT
j_call: TRBJ1-1
clone_size: many
v_call: TRBV6-5
d_call: TRBD1

cdr3_aa: CASSLQGPAQETQYF
cdr3_nt: TGTGCCAGCAGTCTCCAGGGACCCGCCCAAGAGACCCAGTACTTC
j_call: TRBJ2-5
clone_size: many
v_call: TRBV12-3/TRBV12-4
d_call: -

cdr3_aa: CASSFPGTGDKYEQYF
cdr3_nt: TGTGCCAGCAGTTTCCCCGGGACAGGGGATAAGTACGAGCAGTACTTC
j_call: TRBJ2-7
clone_size: many
v_call: TRBV6-2/TRBV6-3
d_call: TRBD1

cdr3_aa: CASSSPGGGGLGNEQFF
cdr3_nt: TGTGCCAGCAGCAGTCCGGGGGGGGGGGGGTTAGGGAATGAGCAGTTCTTC
j_call: TRBJ2-1
clone_size: -
v_call: TRBV12-3/TRBV12-4
d_call: TRBD2

cdr3_aa: CASSLHGRERNYGYTF
cdr3_nt: TGTGCCAGCAGCCTACACGGGAGGGAGCGTAACTATGGCTACACCTTC
j_call: TRBJ1-2
clone_size: few
v_call: TRBV14
d_call: -

cdr3_aa: CASSQGAPATDAQYF
cdr3_nt: TGCGCCAGCAGCCAGGGGGCCCCGGCCACAGATGCGCAGTATTTT
j_call: TRBJ2-3
clone_size: -
v_call: TRBV4-1
d_call: -

cdr3_aa: CASSSRARGDTQYF
cdr3_nt: TGTGCCAGCAGTTCCCGGGCCCGGGGAGATACGCAGTATTTT
j_call: TRBJ2-3
clone_size: few
v_call: TRBV27
d_call: -

cdr3_aa: CASSHPAGGPETQYF
cdr3_nt: TGTGCCAGCAGTCACCCAGCGGGGGGCCCAGAGACCCAGTACTTC
j_call: TRBJ2-5
clone_size: few
v_call: TRBV12-3/TRBV12-4
d_call: TRBD2

cdr3_aa: CAIRDTGEDTQYF
cdr3_nt: TGTGCCATCAGGGATACAGGGGAAGATACGCAGTATTTT
j_call: TRBJ2-3
clone_size: many
v_call: TRBV10-3
d_call: TRBD1

cdr3_aa: CATQGEPNYSEQFF
cdr3_nt: TGTGCCACCCAGGGCGAACCAAACTACAGTGAGCAGTTCTTC
j_call: TRBJ2-1
clone_size: -
v_call: TRBV24-1
d_call: -

cdr3_aa: CASSVNSDTEAFF
cdr3_nt: TGTGCCAGCAGCGTAAACAGTGACACTGAAGCTTTCTTT
j_call: TRBJ1-1
clone_size: many
v_call: TRBV9
d_call: -

cdr3_aa: CASSLSLMDEKLFF
cdr3_nt: TGCGCCAGCAGCTTATCGTTGATGGATGAAAAACTGTTTTTT
j_call: TRBJ1-4
clone_size: -
v_call: TRBV5-1
d_call: -

cdr3_aa: CASSPRGQNYEQYF
cdr3_nt: TGTGCCAGCAGTCCACGGGGACAGAACTACGAGCAGTACTTC
j_call: TRBJ2-7
clone_size: -
v_call: TRBV28
d_call: TRBD1

cdr3_aa: CASSPRSRGSSYNSPLHF
cdr3_nt: TGTGCCAGCTCACCACGGTCCAGGGGAAGCTCCTATAATTCACCCCTCCACTTT
j_call: TRBJ1-6
clone_size: few
v_call: TRBV18
d_call: -

cdr3_aa: CSVDADNNEQFF
cdr3_nt: TGCAGCGTTGATGCAGATAACAATGAGCAGTTCTTC
j_call: TRBJ2-1
clone_size: -
v_call: TRBV29-1
d_call: -

cdr3_aa: CASSQESGNGGELFF
cdr3_nt: TGCGCCAGCAGCCAAGAAAGTGGCAACGGCGGGGAGCTGTTTTTT
j_call: TRBJ2-2
clone_size: -
v_call: TRBV4-3
d_call: -

cdr3_aa: CASSLNTGSQETQYF
cdr3_nt: TGTGCCAGCAGCTTAAATACAGGTTCACAAGAGACCCAGTACTTC
j_call: TRBJ2-5
clone_size: many
v_call: TRBV7-9
d_call: -

cdr3_aa: CATSDFAEMNTEAFF
cdr3_nt: TGTGCCACCAGTGATTTCGCCGAGATGAACACTGAAGCTTTCTTT
j_call: TRBJ1-1
clone_size: few
v_call: TRBV24-1
d_call: -

cdr3_aa: CASSPITPTGHTGELFF
cdr3_nt: TGTGCCAGCAGTCCCATCACCCCCACAGGACACACCGGGGAGCTGTTTTTT
j_call: TRBJ2-2
clone_size: -
v_call: TRBV27
d_call: -

cdr3_aa: CASSQTSGRYETQYF
cdr3_nt: TGCGCCAGCAGCCAAACTAGCGGGAGATACGAGACCCAGTACTTC
j_call: TRBJ2-5
clone_size: few
v_call: TRBV4-3
d_call: TRBD2

cdr3_aa: CASSQGPGYNEQFF
cdr3_nt: TGCGCCAGCAGCCAAGGCCCCGGATACAATGAGCAGTTCTTC
j_call: TRBJ2-1
clone_size: few
v_call: TRBV4-1
d_call: -

cdr3_aa: CASSYSTRGTGELFF
cdr3_nt: TGTGCCAGCAGTTACTCTACCCGGGGCACCGGGGAGCTGTTTTTT
j_call: TRBJ2-2
clone_size: many
v_call: TRBV6-2/TRBV6-3
d_call: -

cdr3_aa: CAWSDGDEQYF
cdr3_nt: TGTGCCTGGAGTGATGGGGACGAGCAGTACTTC
j_call: TRBJ2-7
clone_size: few
v_call: TRBV30
d_call: -

cdr3_aa: CAWTGGSSEQYF
cdr3_nt: TGTGCCTGGACAGGGGGTAGCAGCGAGCAGTACTTC
j_call: TRBJ2-7
clone_size: -
v_call: TRBV30
d_call: TRBD1

cdr3_aa: CASSPTGRGTAETQYF
cdr3_nt: TGTGCCAGCAGCCCGACAGGGCGCGGGACAGCGGAGACCCAGTACTTC
j_call: TRBJ2-5
clone_size: -
v_call: TRBV16
d_call: -

cdr3_aa: CSVSLAGVEQYF
cdr3_nt: TGCAGCGTTTCCCTAGCGGGAGTCGAGCAGTACTTC
j_call: TRBJ2-7
clone_size: few
v_call: TRBV29-1
d_call: TRBD2

cdr3_aa: CASSGAWGTDTQYF
cdr3_nt: TGTGCCAGCAGCGGGGCCTGGGGCACAGATACGCAGTATTTT
j_call: TRBJ2-3
clone_size: few
v_call: TRBV9
d_call: -

cdr3_aa: CASSPFRTAETEAFF
cdr3_nt: TGTGCCAGCAGCCCGTTTAGGACAGCAGAGACTGAAGCTTTCTTT
j_call: TRBJ1-1
clone_size: many
v_call: TRBV14
d_call: -

cdr3_aa: CASSWGVDTQYF
cdr3_nt: TGTGCCAGCAGCTGGGGGGTAGATACGCAGTATTTT
j_call: TRBJ2-3
clone_size: many
v_call: TRBV5-4
d_call: -